The following is a T cell receptor beta chain sequence with its context. Its antigen is unidentified. Unique molecular identifiers featured in each of the TCR beta cDNA libraries. TCRdb reprocessed the PCR reads via MiXCR and lists one record per CDR3 protein. The table records hundreds of thousands of distinct CDR3 sequences, around 64% of them present only once. The data belong to a study of post-analysis software for immune sequencing data. Whole-study context: Clinical courses comprised relapsing-remitting, secondary progressive and progressive-relapsing multiple sclerosis. General study findings and limits: By F measure, strong co-clustering occurred among samples prepared in the same batch. Several TRBV segments were more frequent in patients than controls; TRBV5-6, TRBV5-1 and TRBV20-1 belonged to this group.

V lost 0 bases and J 8 bases, leaving 11 bases between the germline ends. The CDR3 extends over 14 amino acids. Germline V gene lookup returns CDR1 LGHNA and CDR2 YSLEER. This clonotype was obtained from a girl aged 2-9 years with multiple sclerosis. Source material: blood. The chain combines TRBV4-3 with TRBJ2-1; D might be TRBD1 (5 bases). The CDR3, as DNA: TGCGCCAGCAGCCAAGAGGCAGGGATGGATGAGCAGTTCTTC. This sequence encodes CASSQEAGMDEQFF.